These 9 T cell receptor beta chains share one sample of origin, sequenced in a study of blood T cell repertoires in COVID-19 (dated by TCRdb to the early 2020s). The library was obtained by the immunoSEQ multiplex PCR assay. TCRdb took over this immuneACCESS table, retaining in-frame rearrangements with V and J assigned. Such tables are incomplete; in checked studies, under half of the missing clones stem from an unresolved V gene, and the remainder is unexplained. The sample table records a few hundred thousand clones; 70% to 90% of these occur just once. The ten top clones hold approximately 1.9% of the sample. The sequenced sample was PBMCs or T cells enriched from blood (not recorded which). These receptors originate from a woman aged 45-65 years who had recovered from COVID-19.

This clone occurred once. This chain connects TRBV18 to TRBJ2-3, with TRBD1 matching 9 bases. Trimming took 1 base from V and 0 from J; bases not matched to a gene: 2. The length of the CDR3 is 16 residues. Per the germline V gene, CDR1 is KGHSH and CDR2 is LQKENI. The CDR3 bases are TGTGCCAGCTCACCACGACAGGGGGAGAGCACAGATACGCAGTATTTT. This translates into CASSPRQGESTDTQYF.

The J gene is TRBJ1-3, the V gene TRBV12-1; the table's D gene call, TRBD1, was not cross checked with the DNA. TRBV12-1 is given as a pseudogene. CDR3 length equals 16 residues. The CDR3 region is CASSIRDRGSGNTIYF. The CDR3 DNA reads TGTGCCAGCAGTATCCGGGACAGGGGGTCTGGAAACACCATATATTTT.

This chain uses TRBV6-1 with TRBJ2-1, with TRBD2 matching 12 bases. Germline assignment: CDR1 MNHNS and CDR2 SASEGT. This CDR3 is 18 amino acids long. V dropped 2 bases and J dropped 6; count of bases not matched to a gene: 11. The CDR3 DNA is TGTGCCAGCAGTGAAAGGACTAGCGGGGAGTGGTGGGGCAATGAGCAGTTCTTC. This gives the protein CASSERTSGEWWGNEQFF.

The chain joins TRBV19 to TRBJ1-6; TRBD1 aligns across 9 bases. Per the germline V gene, CDR1 is LNHDA and CDR2 is SQIVND (reference sequence). The trim removed 6 bases at V and 10 bases at J, leaving 10 bases unmatched. This CDR3 is 15 amino acids long. CDR3 in DNA: TGTGCCAGTAGGCCCCCGGGACAGGGTCAATCACCCCTCCACTTT. Translated: CASRPPGQGQSPLHF. Combining the CDR3 with reference TRBV19 and TRBJ1-6 gives the whole variable domain DGGITQSPKYLFRKEGQNVTLSCEQNLNHDAMYWYRQDPGQGLRLIYYSQIVNDFQKGDIAEGYSVSREKKESFPLTVTSAQKNPTAFYLCASRPPGQGQSPLHFGNGTRLTVT.

This chain connects TRBV5-1 to TRBJ2-1; D ambiguous. Germline V gene lookup returns CDR1 SGHRS and CDR2 YFSETQ. CDR3 length: 13 amino acids. Trimming pared 4 bases from V and 15 bases from J, leaving 20 bases between. CDR3 coding DNA: TGCGCCAGCAGCATTTGGGTAGCCGAGTCTCCGTTCTTC. It encodes CASSIWVAESPFF.

This clone turned up a few times. This rearrangement joins TRBV30 to TRBJ1-2; D is unresolved. V was cut by 5 bases and J by 5 bases, with 12 bases left in between. The CDR3 consists of 12 residues. Per germline, CDR1 GTSNPN and CDR2 SVGIG (reference sequence). CDR3 coding DNA: TGTGCCTGGGTCCTTTCGGGATATGGCTACACCTTC. It encodes CAWVLSGYGYTF. Variable domain in full (rest from reference TRBV30 and TRBJ1-2): SQTIHQWPATLVQPVGSPLSLECTVEGTSNPNLYWYRQAAGRGLQLLFYSVGIGQISSEVPQNLSASRPQDRQFILSSKKLLLSDSGFYLCAWVLSGYGYTFGSGTRLTVV.

The chain's CDR3 is CASSLVARQDSEQFF. The CDR3 DNA follows: TGTGCCAGCAGCTTAGTCGCCCGACAGGATAGTGAGCAGTTCTTC. V gene TRBV11-2 combines with J gene TRBJ2-1; D possibly corresponds to TRBD1 (6 bases). V lost 1 base, J lost 9 bases, and 16 bases lay in between. The germline CDR1 and CDR2 sequences are SGHAT and FQNNGV. The CDR3 extends over 15 amino acids.

The V call is TRBV7-8, the J call TRBJ1-2; 7 positions agree with TRBD1. Germline lookup yields CDR1 SGHVS and CDR2 FQNEAQ. V lost 4 bases and J lost 0; bases outside the gene matches: 14. This CDR3 has 18 residues. The DNA for the CDR3 is TGTGCCAGCAGCTCCCTAAAATCAGGGACAGACTCTAACTATGGCTACACCTTC. Amino acids: CASSSLKSGTDSNYGYTF.

The chain recombines TRBV3-1 (or the pseudogene TRBV3-2) with TRBJ2-7; no clear D. V was trimmed by 4 bases and J by 0 bases, leaving 10 bases between them. The CDR3 covers 14 residues. Germline V gene data show CDR1 as LGHDT and CDR2 as YNNKEL (reference sequence). The CDR3 nucleotides are TGTGCCAGCAGCCTAGACTTTTCCTCCTACGAGCAGTACTTC. Encoded protein: CASSLDFSSYEQYF.